A single sample gave rise to the 29 T cell receptor beta chains below, sequenced in a study of blood T cell dynamics during melanoma immunotherapy. Time point meaning: week 3, after first cycle of checkpoint inhibitor. Some clones are missing from TCRdb's copy, which holds only in-frame ones; the method was immunoSEQ multiplex PCR. There are some 8,200 clones in the sample; about 88% occur only once, and about 2.3% lies in the top ten. The sample was blood, taken from a patient treated with checkpoint blockade. These receptor sequences come from a human donor with melanoma.

The chain uses TRBV7-2 and TRBJ1-2; D unclear. The CDR3 covers 13 residues. From germline, CDR1 is SGHTA and CDR2 FQGNSA. Trimming stripped 1 base from V and 4 bases from J, with 7 bases between. CDR3 nucleotides: TGTGCCAGCAGCTTAGTCCAGGTCTATGGCTACACCTTC. It encodes CASSLVQVYGYTF.

In its sample, this clone was seen once. The chain couples TRBV2 to TRBJ1-5; D is uncertain. The CDR3 length is 13 residues. In germline, CDR1 is SNHLY, CDR2 FYNNEI. V was trimmed by 7 bases and J by 4 bases, leaving 11 bases between them. The CDR3 protein is CASMGRPNQPQHF. The CDR3 region has the DNA TGTGCCAGCATGGGCAGGCCTAATCAGCCCCAGCATTTT.

The chain employs TRBV27 and TRBJ2-5; D is unclear. The closer fit of TRBJ2-7 to the DNA end suggests the J call may be wrong. From germline, CDR1 is MNHEY and CDR2 SMNVEV (reference sequence). There are 15 residues in the CDR3. CDR3 amino acids: CASSSAYLGSYEQYF. The CDR3 DNA reads as TGTGCCAGCAGTTCCGCCTACCTAGGTTCCTACGAGCAGTACTTC.

V usage is TRBV6-6 and J usage is TRBJ1-2; D is uncertain. The germline gives CDR1 MNHNY, CDR2 SVGAGI (reference sequence). This CDR3 comprises 11 residues. Trimming left V 8 bases short and J 7 bases short, with 11 bases between. The CDR3 DNA is TGTGCCAGCGGATTTTTACTTGGCTACACCTTC. Its translation: CASGFLLGYTF.

The V and J genes are TRBV30 and TRBJ2-5; D unclear. With the DNA end fitting TRBJ2-7 better, the J assignment may be wrong. The CDR3 sequence is 14 residues long. Germline V lookup: CDR1 GTSNPN, CDR2 SVGIG (reference sequence). The chain's CDR3 is CAWSVSSLVNEQYF. Written as DNA, the CDR3 is TGTGCCTGGAGTGTTTCCTCCCTTGTGAACGAGCAGTACTTC.

V is TRBV6-4 and J is TRBJ2-7, with 10 positions matching TRBD2. CDR1 and CDR2 from the germline V gene are MRHNA and SNTAGT. Losses at the gene ends were 2 bases for V and 0 bases for J; bases not matched to a gene: 13. CDR3 length: 19 amino acids. In DNA form, the CDR3 reads TGTGCCAGCAGTGACCATGGGGCTAGCGGGAGAAGGGGCTCCTACGAGCAGTACTTC. The encoded protein is CASSDHGASGRRGSYEQYF.

This chain joins TRBV5-1 and TRBJ1-6; D gene unclear. Germline V gives CDR1 SGHRS, CDR2 YFSETQ. The V end lost 0 bases, the J end lost 8 bases, and 12 bases lay between the germline ends. The length of the CDR3 is 15 residues. CDR3 region: CASSLAGGFYSPLHF. The CDR3 DNA is TGCGCCAGCAGCTTGGCGGGCGGCTTCTATTCACCCCTCCACTTT.

The V call is TRBV5-1, the J call TRBJ2-7; 7 positions agree with TRBD1. The CDR3 is 14 residues long. Losses at the gene ends were 1 base for V and 4 bases for J; bases not matched to a gene: 5. Germline V gene data show CDR1 as SGHRS and CDR2 as YFSETQ. CDR3 sequence: CASSLYRGRYEQYF. CDR3 DNA sequence: TGCGCCAGCAGCTTGTATAGGGGGCGTTACGAGCAGTACTTC.

The chain links TRBV11-2 to TRBJ2-7; D gene uncertain. CDR3 length: 13 amino acids. Germline CDR1 is SGHAT and CDR2 is FQNNGV. V dropped 2 bases and J dropped 4 bases, with 9 bases sitting between them. The CDR3 reads CASSLISPYEQYF. The CDR3 DNA follows: TGTGCCAGCAGCTTAATTAGCCCTTACGAGCAGTACTTC.

The chain joins TRBV10-3 to TRBJ2-7; TRBD2 aligns across 9 bases. V lost 8 bases and J lost 3; bases outside the gene matches: 8. Germline V lookup: CDR1 ENHRY, CDR2 SYGVKD. This CDR3 is 14 amino acids long. CDR3 sequence (DNA): TGTGCCATCCCCTCGGAAGCGGGAGGCTACGAGCAGTACTTC. This sequence encodes CAIPSEAGGYEQYF.

The chain joins TRBV13 to TRBJ1-2; D may be TRBD1 (5 bases). Germline V gene data show CDR1 as PRHDT and CDR2 as FYEKMQ (reference sequence). V lost 4 bases, J lost 8 bases, and 14 bases lay in between. The CDR3 length is 13 residues. CDR3 DNA sequence: TGTGCCAGCAGCTCGGGACTCAGCAGGGGCTACACCTTC. Protein product: CASSSGLSRGYTF.

This rearrangement joins TRBV18 to TRBJ1-6, with D possibly matching TRBD1 (5 bases). The CDR3 sequence is 14 residues long. V was clipped by 5 bases and J by 5 bases, with 10 bases between them. In germline, CDR1 is KGHSH, CDR2 LQKENI. In DNA form, the CDR3 reads TGTGCCAGCTCAACGGCAGGGAATAATTCACCCCTCCACTTT. Translated: CASSTAGNNSPLHF.

This clone was observed a single time. The chain couples TRBV19 to TRBJ2-5; no firm D call. Near its end, the DNA agrees better with TRBJ2-7, so the J call may be wrong. Germline-derived CDR1 and CDR2 are LNHDA and SQIVND (reference sequence). This CDR3 spans 13 amino acids. CDR3: CASSIPSVNEQYF. The DNA for the CDR3 is TGTGCCAGTAGTATACCCTCTGTTAACGAGCAGTACTTC.

V usage is TRBV5-6 and J usage is TRBJ2-7; TRBD1 aligns across 9 bases. The CDR3 runs 15 residues. V was pared by 5 bases and J by 2 bases, with 8 bases of the junction left unmatched. Germline V gives CDR1 SGHDT, CDR2 YYEEEE. CDR3 protein: CASSPWGQGTYEQYF. CDR3 bases: TGTGCCAGCAGTCCGTGGGGACAGGGTACCTACGAGCAGTACTTC.

The V gene is TRBV10-3, the J gene TRBJ2-5; D remains unclear. The J call may be incorrect, as the DNA end agrees better with TRBJ2-7. This CDR3 region has 13 residues. CDR1 is ENHRY and CDR2 is SYGVKD in the germline V gene. CDR3 DNA sequence: TGTGCCATCAGTGAGTACCTCTCCTACGAGCAGTACTTC. The encoded protein is CAISEYLSYEQYF.

The sample holds one count of this clone. This chain links TRBV5-4 with TRBJ2-6; tentatively, D is TRBD2 (5 bases). Trimming left V 1 base short and J 4 bases short, with 12 bases between. Germline V gene sequence: CDR1 SGHNT, CDR2 YYREEE (reference sequence). The CDR3 extends over 16 amino acids. CDR3 sequence (DNA): TGTGCCAGCAGCTTGTCGGGGATCCGAGGGGCCAACGTCCTGACTTTC. Translation gives CASSLSGIRGANVLTF.

The rearrangement uses TRBV30 and TRBJ1-4; D uncertain. Trimming pared 5 bases from V and 6 bases from J, leaving 7 bases between. The CDR3 totals 11 residues. Germline CDR1 and CDR2: GTSNPN and SVGIG (reference sequence). CDR3 DNA sequence: TGTGCCTGGGGGTCCCATGAAAAACTGTTTTTT. It yields the protein CAWGSHEKLFF.

This chain joins TRBV7-2 and TRBJ1-6; 7 bases map to TRBD1. The trim removed 5 bases at V and 7 bases at J, leaving 11 bases unmatched. CDR1 is SGHTA, CDR2 FQGNSA, per germline. The CDR3 contains 16 residues. The CDR3: CASSPVDRVRNSPLHF. Here the CDR3 DNA reads TGTGCCAGCAGCCCCGTCGACAGGGTGAGGAATTCACCCCTCCACTTT.

This clone is a singleton in its sample. The V call is TRBV6-5, the J call TRBJ2-7; 12 bases fit TRBD2. This CDR3 region has 14 residues. Germline assignment: CDR1 MNHEY and CDR2 SVGAGI. Germline trimming cut 5 bases from V and 7 bases from J; bases unmatched to any gene: 6. The chain's CDR3 is CASSLAGGKGEQYF. For the CDR3, the DNA is TGTGCCAGCAGTCTAGCGGGAGGGAAGGGGGAGCAGTACTTC.

V gene TRBV9 combines with J gene TRBJ2-1, with no clear D. The CDR3 totals 15 residues. With 4 bases removed from V and 4 bases from J, the gap between germline ends came to 15 bases. In germline, CDR1 is SGDLS, CDR2 YYNGEE. The CDR3 DNA reads TGTGCCAGCAGCCTCATGGGTGGACCTTACAATGAGCAGTTCTTC. Its translation is CASSLMGGPYNEQFF.

The V call is TRBV25-1, the J call TRBJ1-1; 9 bases match TRBD1. The CDR3 contains 16 residues. J was trimmed by 1 base and V by 1 base; bases with no gene match: 4. CDR1 is MGHDK and CDR2 is SYGVNS in the germline V gene. The CDR3 loop reads CASSELTGGTNTEAFF. As DNA, the CDR3 is TGTGCCAGCAGTGAATTGACAGGGGGAACGAACACTGAAGCTTTCTTT.

The chain combines TRBV11-2 with TRBJ1-2; unclear D gene. V was trimmed by 0 bases and J by 8 bases, leaving 10 bases between them. CDR1 and CDR2 from the germline V gene are SGHAT and FQNNGV. This CDR3 has 13 amino acids. CDR3 region: CASSLEGLRGYTF. CDR3 nucleotides: TGTGCCAGCAGCTTAGAAGGGCTCCGCGGCTACACCTTC.

The chain links TRBV4-2 to TRBJ1-1, with D unresolved. The CDR3 contains 14 residues. Deletions cut 3 bases from V and 3 bases from J, with 11 bases between. Germline assignment: CDR1 LGHNA and CDR2 YNFKEQ. In DNA form, the CDR3 reads TGTGCCAGCAGCCATCGGGGTTGGGACACTGAAGCTTTCTTT. It codes for CASSHRGWDTEAFF.

The rearrangement uses TRBV7-9 and TRBJ2-3; 9 bases agree with TRBD2. CDR3 length: 15 amino acids. Germline values: CDR1 SEHNR, CDR2 FQNEAQ (reference sequence). With 3 bases clipped from V and 5 bases from J, the junction kept 6 bases outside the gene matches. Written as DNA, the CDR3 is TGTGCCAGCAGCTTGGTGCAACTAGCGGGAGATACGCAGTATTTT. Protein: CASSLVQLAGDTQYF.

The gene calls are TRBV6-1 and TRBJ1-3, with a weak D call TRBD1 (5 bases). This CDR3 is 15 amino acids long. Looked up from germline, CDR1 is MNHNS and CDR2 is SASEGT. Trimming shortened V by 6 bases and J by 4 bases, and 16 bases separated the two germline ends. In DNA form, the CDR3 reads TGTGCCAGCAGCCGGACATCTAAAGCCGGAAACACCATATATTTT. Translating gives CASSRTSKAGNTIYF.

This clone was found once. The chain links TRBV19 to TRBJ2-1; a possible D gene is TRBD2 (5 bases). Germline CDR1 LNHDA, CDR2 SQIVND (reference sequence). V was pared by 4 bases and J by 0 bases, with 10 bases between. The CDR3 is 15 residues long. The CDR3 loop is CASSTSGSSYNEQFF. Written as DNA, the CDR3 is TGTGCCAGTAGTACGTCGGGGAGCTCCTACAATGAGCAGTTCTTC.

The chain links TRBV5-5 to TRBJ2-7, with 8 bases fitting TRBD1. Germline V CDR1 and CDR2: SGHKS, YYEKEE (reference sequence). Trimming took 6 bases from V and 5 from J; bases not matched to a gene: 13. This CDR3 region has 15 residues. CDR3 DNA sequence: TGTGCCAGCACCCCGGACAGGGCCCCCTACCACGAGCAGTACTTC. As protein: CASTPDRAPYHEQYF.

The chain links TRBV7-9 to TRBJ1-2; no clear D. The germline V gene encodes CDR1 SEHNR and CDR2 FQNEAQ (reference sequence). V was shortened by 2 bases and J by 10 bases, with 2 bases between the two germline ends. CDR3 length: 9 residues. The CDR3 DNA reads TGTGCCAGCAGCTTAACCTACACCTTC. This translates into CASSLTYTF.

The chain links TRBV27 to TRBJ1-5, with a weak D call TRBD1 (5 bases). The germline gives CDR1 MNHEY, CDR2 SMNVEV (reference sequence). Between the trimmed V and J ends, which lost 6 bases and 1 base, there was a span of 13 bases. CDR3 size: 15 residues. CDR3 protein: CASSAIGGSNQPQHF. CDR3 DNA: TGTGCCAGCAGCGCCATTGGGGGGAGCAATCAGCCCCAGCATTTT.